The source of this TCR beta chain is a study of OX40 agonist ivuxolimab in advanced cancers. Study-level information: Earlier anti-PD-1, anti-PD-L1 or anti-CTLA-4 therapy was permitted; roughly 37% had received some.

In regard to this clone: The antigen is unknown. The junction shows a germline mismatch at one end, possibly a read error.

Profiled with immunoSEQ multiplex PCR; TCRdb holds only in-frame clones, not every one. The sample consists of tens of thousands of clones, roughly 86% of them appearing once. Per germline, CDR1 MNHEY and CDR2 SMNVEV (reference sequence). The CDR3 is made up of 11 amino acids. Whole-study results and caveats: There was clonal expansion of CD4+ and CD8+ blood T cells by week 6 at 0.1 to 3.0 mg/kg.

Here the sequenced sample was CD4+ or CD8+ T cells sorted from blood, taken in a trial of the OX40 agonist ivuxolimab. The rearrangement joins TRBV27 to TRBJ2-7; TRBD1 matches at 7 bases. The sequence was collected from an adult with an advanced solid tumor such as melanoma, head and neck, liver or kidney cancer. The CDR3 spells CASSLGDSEFF. The DNA for the CDR3 is TGTGCCAGCAGTTTGGGGGACAGTGAGTTCTTC.